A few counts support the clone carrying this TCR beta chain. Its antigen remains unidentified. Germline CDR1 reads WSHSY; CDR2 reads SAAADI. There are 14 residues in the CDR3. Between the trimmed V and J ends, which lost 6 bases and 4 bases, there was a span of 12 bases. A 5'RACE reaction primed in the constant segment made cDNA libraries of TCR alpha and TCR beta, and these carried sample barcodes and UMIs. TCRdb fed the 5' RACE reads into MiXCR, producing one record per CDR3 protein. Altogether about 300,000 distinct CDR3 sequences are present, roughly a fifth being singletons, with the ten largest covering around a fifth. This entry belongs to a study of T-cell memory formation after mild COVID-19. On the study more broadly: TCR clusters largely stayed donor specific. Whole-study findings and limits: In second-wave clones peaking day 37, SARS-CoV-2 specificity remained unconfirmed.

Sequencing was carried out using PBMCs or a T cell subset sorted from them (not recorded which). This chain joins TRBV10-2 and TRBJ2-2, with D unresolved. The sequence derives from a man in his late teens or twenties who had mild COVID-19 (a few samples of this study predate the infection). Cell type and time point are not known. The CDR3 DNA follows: TGCGCCAGCAGGAGTATGACCCCCACCGGGGAGCTGTTTTTT. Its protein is CASRSMTPTGELFF.